This TCR beta chain was profiled in a study of OX40 agonist ivuxolimab in advanced cancers. Concerning the study at large: Ivuxolimab was a fully human IgG2 agonistic monoclonal antibody targeting the costimulatory receptor OX40 (CD134). Intravenous ivuxolimab was administered to patients every 2 weeks at six dose levels: 0.01, 0.1, 0.3, 1.5, 3 and 10 mg/kg. Among the roughly 50 dose-escalation patients, approximately 20 had hepatocellular carcinoma, 15 or so melanoma, 9 renal cell carcinoma and 9 head and neck cancer. A male proportion of approximately 83% and a mean age of about 60 years, ranging from about 23 to 90, were recorded for the dose-escalation cohort. Prior anti-PD-1, anti-PD-L1 or anti-CTLA-4 therapy was permitted, and checkpoint inhibitors had been received by less than 45% of dose-escalation patients. Partial responses occurred in three dose-escalation patients, of whom one had hepatocellular carcinoma and two had cutaneous melanoma. Peripheral TCRbeta sequencing aimed to test whether ivuxolimab altered TCR sequence diversity and caused clonal T-cell expansion. The paper reports the monotherapy dose-escalation portion (N of about 54 patients) of the phase I ivuxolimab trial.

The trial excluded patients who had a history of autoimmune disease or who were on systemic immunosuppression. Peripheral blood for TCR sequencing was collected from all dose cohorts at baseline, on cycle 4 day 1, and on cycle 7 day 1. Samples came from an open-label, multicenter, first-in-human phase I dose-escalation trial of ivuxolimab. Adults with locally advanced or metastatic melanoma, renal cell carcinoma, hepatocellular carcinoma or head and neck squamous cell carcinoma were enrolled in the trial. Before TCR sequencing, CD4+ T cells and CD8+ T cells were sorted from peripheral blood as separate populations. Remarks on this clone: Its antigen is currently not known. One base away there is no much larger clone; base qualities are not given.

Genomic DNA was extracted from sorted cells for sequencing of the TCRbeta CDR3 region. TCRbeta CDR3 regions were sequenced using the immunoSEQ Assay. In TCRdb, the immuneACCESS table is reduced to in-frame sequences with V and J assigned. These tables do not hold every clone; where another copy was compared, an unresolved V gene accounts for under half, and the others remain unexplained. The table for this sample lists more than 45,000 clones; around 84% of them were counted only once. Jointly, the top ten make up approximately 4.4% of the sample. Overall study results and their limits: Low levels of normalized T-cell clonal expansion were also shown by some nonresponding patients. At doses from 0.1 to 3.0 mg/kg, clonal expansion was seen in both CD4+ and CD8+ blood T cells between baseline and week 6. After ivuxolimab, more expanded clones were found on average in CD8+ T cells than in CD4+ T cells. The antigen specificity of the peripheral T cells that underwent clonal expansion was not determined. In the 0.1-3.0 mg/kg groups, partial responders were among the patients with the lowest normalized peripheral clonal expansion, particularly in CD8+ T cells.

The source was CD4+ or CD8+ T cells sorted from blood, collected in a trial of the OX40 agonist ivuxolimab. This clonotype was obtained from an adult with an advanced solid tumor such as melanoma, head and neck, liver or kidney cancer.

The bases read TGTGCCAGCAGTGATTTGTCGGGGGCCAAAAATCAGCCCCAGCATTTT. This codes for CASSDLSGAKNQPQHF. Recombination joined TRBV6-1 with TRBJ1-5, and TRBD1 may be the D gene, going by 6 matching bases. Cut back by 3 bases and 4 bases, the V and J ends lie 16 bases apart. For CDR1 and CDR2, the germline V gene lists MNHNS and SASEGT. The CDR3, from cysteine to phenylalanine, totals 16 residues. This entry keeps only the CDR3 DNA: 48 bases, framed from base 1.